This T cell receptor (beta chain) emerged from a study of identical twins listed by TCRdb under 2016. About the investigation overall: To test whether fetal clonotypes persist, the study used deep sequencing on TCR alpha and beta repertoires from monozygotic twins, unrelated adults of various ages, and cord blood. To rule out contamination, the twin experiments were replicated at different times with different library preparation protocols. What the work shows at the level of the full study, not this receptor alone: Abundant cord blood beta clonotypes had fewer insertions, young adult naive repertoires showed a similar but weaker trend, and memory repertoires showed no such trend. Excess twin sharing in beta out-of-frame sequences was weaker because fewer shared sequences lowered the signal-to-noise ratio. In monozygotic twins, recombination models systematically underestimated out-of-frame TCR alpha sharing, but the models matched the sharing seen between unrelated individuals. Compared with coincidental sharing between unrelated individuals, out-of-frame TCR alpha sequences shared between twins showed an excess of sequences with low generation probability. Because the same donors could not be followed over many years, the conclusions depended on cross-sectional statistical analysis. Zero-insertion analyses could be partly confounded by invariant T cells such as MAIT and iNKT, though diverse VJ usage argued against such confounding for most clonotypes.

Every donor was a healthy Caucasian. Miltenyi CD45RO+ enrichment and human naive T-cell isolation kits were used to isolate memory (CD45RO+) and naive T cells from PBMC. Library preparation was by 5' RACE. Sequencing used an Illumina HiSeq 2000. Template switching added a universal primer binding site, and the final cDNA carried a unique molecular identifier that allowed TCR cDNA molecules to be counted accurately. Specific primers in the conserved constant-segment region were used to synthesize first-strand cDNA for the TCR alpha and beta chains. To control for contamination, every cDNA library carried two barcodes: a SMART-Mk sample barcode plus Illumina barcodes. Two successive PCR steps introduced TruSeq adapter sequences along with Illumina sample barcodes. Sequencing of the TCR alpha and beta cDNA libraries was done on the Illumina HiSeq platform using custom primers. The paper's processing steps were these. Raw reads were processed with MiGEC to extract unique molecular identifiers, and MiXCR was used to determine CDR3 positions. For each individual, recombination models were inferred using an EM algorithm with the repgenHMM and IGoR tools. Shared clonotypes were analyzed with the tcR package in R, and sharing was normalized by the product of cloneset sizes. To study raw recombination without the effects of thymic and clonal selection, out-of-frame nonproductive sequences were analyzed. Clones were called with MiXCR by TCRdb after fastp trimmed the public reads at Q25, and only in-frame beta chains were retained. Under each unique CDR3 protein, matching rows form one entry showing the most common genes and DNA. These V and J calls rely on TCRdb rather than the paper's analysis. In all, the sample holds roughly 250,000 distinct CDR3 sequences, and roughly 13% of those were seen once. Approximately 8.2% of the sample goes to the ten largest clones.

As encoded in the germline V gene, CDR1 is ENHRY while CDR2 is SYGVKD. The V end gives up 3 bases and the J end 5 bases, leaving 4 bases in the junction not matched to a gene. Counted from cysteine to phenylalanine, this CDR3 has 14 amino acids. Just CDR3 DNA is preserved here, 42 bases in frame from base 1. This clonotype showed up many times. Its antigen remains unidentified. Base-call qualities are not available, and no considerably larger clone is one nucleotide away. Sample: memory (CD45RO+) T cells sorted from blood. The cell subset or site label of this sample denotes: CD45RO+ enriched T cells. Here the chain combines TRBV10-3 and TRBJ1-5; 7 junctional bases match TRBD1. This receptor was taken from a woman under 30 in good health. For the CDR3, the sequence is CAISDRGTDQPQHF. The DNA sequence reads TGTGCCATCAGTGACAGGGGGACTGATCAGCCCCAGCATTTT.